The 6 T cell receptor beta chains below come from one sample, sequenced in a study of Ad26.COV2.S vaccination and SARS-CoV-2 variants. The assay was immunoSEQ multiplex PCR, and TCRdb's table has in-frame clones only and misses some. The data hold roughly 460,000 clones, with 70% to 90% observed a single time. Treatment meaning: about 20 received Ad26.COV2.S at low or high dose, single or two shots; 5 received placebo; per-sample allocation not given. The samples were gathered on day 63 after the first injection of vaccine or placebo. This specimen consisted of peripheral blood, obtained in a trial of Ad26.COV2.S vaccine versus placebo. These receptors came from a person aged 18-60 years who received the Ad26.COV2.S COVID-19 vaccine or a placebo.

The V gene is TRBV27, the J gene TRBJ2-2; 13 bases map to TRBD2. V was clipped by 5 bases and J by 4 bases; unmatched bases: 10. Germline lookup yields CDR1 MNHEY and CDR2 SMNVEV (reference sequence). CDR3 length: 18 residues. CDR3 region: CASSQHPGLAGRTGELFF. Written as DNA, the CDR3 is TGTGCCAGCAGTCAACACCCGGGACTAGCGGGGCGCACCGGGGAGCTGTTTTTT.

The chain uses TRBV5-1 and TRBJ2-5; a weak D match, TRBD1 (5 bases). Germline lookup yields CDR1 SGHRS and CDR2 YFSETQ. V was clipped by 0 bases and J by 4 bases, with 13 bases between them. This CDR3 is 15 amino acids long. CDR3 nucleotides: TGCGCCAGCAGCTTGGGTCGACAGATAAGAGAGACCCAGTACTTC. Encoded protein: CASSLGRQIRETQYF.

The gene calls are TRBV11-3 and TRBJ2-3; no definite D call. CDR3 length: 16 residues. Germline-derived CDR1 and CDR2 are SGHNT and YENEEA. The V end lost 0 bases, the J end lost 8 bases, and 18 bases lay between the germline ends. Written as DNA, the CDR3 is TGTGCCAGCAGCTTAGAGCCGGCAGTCCAGACGGGTACGCAGTATTTT. This gives the protein CASSLEPAVQTGTQYF.

The chain combines TRBV21-1 with TRBJ2-2. TRBV21-1 is described as a pseudogene. This CDR3 region has 16 residues. The CDR3 nucleotides read TGTGCCAGCACCCCAAATAGTGGGGAGAACACCGGGGAGCTGTTTTTT. This gives the protein CASTPNSGENTGELFF.

This clone was seen a few times. This chain joins TRBV19 and TRBJ1-4; D is undetermined. Deletions cut 6 bases from V and 8 bases from J, with 19 bases between. CDR3 size: 15 residues. Germline V gene data show CDR1 as LNHDA and CDR2 as SQIVND (reference sequence). The CDR3 region has the DNA TGTGCCAGTAGGATGAACAGAGGGCTCGGCGAAAAACTGTTTTTT. Encoded protein: CASRMNRGLGEKLFF.

The V call is TRBV4-3, the J call TRBJ1-1; no clear D gene. This CDR3 contains 17 residues. V lost 3 bases to trimming and J lost 0 bases, with 17 bases between them. Germline CDR1 is LGHNA and CDR2 is YSLEER. The CDR3 coding sequence is TGCGCCAGCAGCCAGACTATGGGCAGAACCTTGAACACTGAAGCTTTCTTT. This sequence encodes CASSQTMGRTLNTEAFF.